This TCR beta chain was obtained from a study of T cells in Graves' hyperthyroidism and ophthalmopathy. Study context: Peripheral blood specimens were obtained at initial diagnosis, prior to any treatment. Overall study findings and caveats: Also found in blood were most expanded thyroid clonotypes above 0.001.

This clonotype appeared once. Its target is unknown. Researchers took RNA transcripts and amplified the TCR beta CDR3 regions from them. With the HTBI primer set, the TCR CDR3 went through a first round of RT-PCR. TCRdb re-called the multiplex PCR reads with MiXCR, one entry per CDR3 protein. There are around 34,000 distinct CDR3 sequences in the sample; around 53% occur only once, and 25% lies in the top ten. CDR3 length: 14 amino acids. The J segment lost 10 bases and the V segment lost 0 bases, leaving 6 bases of the junction unmatched. Reasons for excluding patients were uncontrolled infection, other autoimmune disease, pregnancy or lactation. Diagnosis rested on symptoms, serum thyroxine and TRAb, thyroid ultrasound, and orbital computed tomography.

The sample taken for sequencing was blood. This TCR was recovered from a woman aged 35 to 49 with Graves' ophthalmopathy. The chain joins TRBV12-3 or TRBV12-4 to TRBJ2-1, with 7 bases lining up with TRBD2. The CDR3: CASSLAGRAREQFF. CDR3 bases: TGTGCCAGCAGTTTAGCAGGGAGGGCCAGGGAGCAGTTCTTC.